This T cell receptor (beta chain) was identified in a study of regulatory T cells in long-lasting Graves disease. V dropped 7 bases and J dropped 4 bases, with 24 bases sitting between them. This CDR3 contains 17 residues. Study-wide results and limits: Persistent Graves' disease cases displayed lower TCR diversity than newly diagnosed ones.

In this sample, this clonotype turned up many times. Its cognate antigen is unknown. Both iRepertoire HTBI primers and Arm-PCR of CDR3 regions were used to build the TCR beta libraries. Using its own MiXCR run on the multiplex PCR reads, TCRdb lists one record per CDR3 protein. The sample has 400,000 to 650,000 distinct CDR3 sequences, roughly 16% seen once; the top ten hold around a quarter. Time point meaning: newly diagnosed GD, antithyroid drugs for less than 3 months. Generation of the TCR library employed RNA extracted from PBMCs. Another study also made use of these data, one on T cells in Graves' hyperthyroidism and ophthalmopathy. From that report: Patients aged 18 to 65 with hyperthyroidism were newly diagnosed, with duration under 2 months. Exclusions: uncontrolled infection, other autoimmune disease, pregnancy, lactation.

Here the sequenced sample was peripheral blood mononuclear cells (PBMCs), taken at new diagnosis, from a patient treated with antithyroid drugs. The source is a middle-aged woman with Graves disease. This chain uses TRBV12-3 or TRBV12-4 with TRBJ2-3; weak D call: TRBD1 (7 bases). CDR3 sequence (DNA): TGTGCCAGCACCCTAGCCGTAGGGGCAGGGGGGTCAGATACGCAGTATTTT. Translated, it gives CASTLAVGAGGSDTQYF.